The rows below give T cell receptor beta chains drawn from one sample of a study of CD8+ T cells in alopecia areata. Sequencing used immunoSEQ multiplex PCR; TCRdb keeps in-frame clones, though not all of them. The data show some 110,000 clones, under 60% seen once. The sequenced sample was CD8+ T cells sorted from blood, obtained at week 24, from a patient treated with tofacitinib. Receptors were obtained from a human donor with alopecia areata. Both conserved end residues are part of each CDR3. Each record gives: J gene, D gene, clone size, V gene, CDR3 DNA, CDR3 protein. The D gene is left open where the match is weak. Clone size is not always given. Where it is, it says once, few, many or a class for expanded clones.

J gene: TRBJ2-7; D gene: TRBD1; clone size: -; V gene: TRBV27; CDR3 DNA: TGTGCCAGCAGTACTCAGGTCCGGACAGGGGGCGGTGAGCAGTACTTC; CDR3 protein: CASSTQVRTGGGEQYF
J gene: TRBJ2-7; D gene: TRBD1; clone size: -; V gene: TRBV30; CDR3 DNA: TGTGCCTGGGGAGACAGGGGGCTATCCTACGAGCAGTACTTC; CDR3 protein: CAWGDRGLSYEQYF
J gene: TRBJ2-7; D gene: -; clone size: few; V gene: TRBV25-1; CDR3 DNA: TGTGCCAGCAGGACCCCGGAGCCTCGAGGCGAGCAGTACTTC; CDR3 protein: CASRTPEPRGEQYF
J gene: TRBJ1-1; D gene: -; clone size: -; V gene: TRBV19; CDR3 DNA: TGTGCCAGTAGTTGGGGAAGTGGACGCACTGAAGCTTTCTTT; CDR3 protein: CASSWGSGRTEAFF
J gene: TRBJ2-2; D gene: TRBD2; clone size: -; V gene: TRBV19; CDR3 DNA: TGTGCCAGTCGGACACTAGCGGGGGGGCCCGGGGAGCTGTTTTTT; CDR3 protein: CASRTLAGGPGELFF
J gene: TRBJ2-7; D gene: -; clone size: few; V gene: TRBV6-5; CDR3 DNA: TGTGCCATCAGTGAGCACAGTCACTCCTACGAGCAGTACTTC; CDR3 protein: CAISEHSHSYEQYF
J gene: TRBJ2-5; D gene: -; clone size: few; V gene: TRBV11-2; CDR3 DNA: TGTGCCAGCAGCACAGGATCCAACCAAGAGACCCAGTACTTC; CDR3 protein: CASSTGSNQETQYF
J gene: TRBJ1-1; D gene: -; clone size: few; V gene: TRBV4-1; CDR3 DNA: TGCGCCAGCAGCCAAGCGCCGGGCAGCAGGAACACTGAAGCTTTCTTT; CDR3 protein: CASSQAPGSRNTEAFF
J gene: TRBJ2-2; D gene: -; clone size: -; V gene: TRBV7-8; CDR3 DNA: TGTGCCAGCAGCTTTTTAAACACCGGGGAGCTGTTTTTT; CDR3 protein: CASSFLNTGELFF
J gene: TRBJ2-7; D gene: -; clone size: -; V gene: TRBV7-2; CDR3 DNA: TGTGCCAGCAGCACCTACAGCCAGGGCTCCTACGAGCAGTACTTC; CDR3 protein: CASSTYSQGSYEQYF
J gene: TRBJ1-6; D gene: -; clone size: -; V gene: TRBV2; CDR3 DNA: TGTGCCAGCCAAAAGGACGGCTCTCCACCCCTCCACTTT; CDR3 protein: CASQKDGSPPLHF
J gene: TRBJ1-1; D gene: -; clone size: few; V gene: TRBV27; CDR3 DNA: TGTGCCAGCAGTTTAATCGGATCGAACACTGAAGCTTTCTTT; CDR3 protein: CASSLIGSNTEAFF
J gene: TRBJ2-7; D gene: TRBD1; clone size: -; V gene: TRBV30; CDR3 DNA: TGTGCCTCACAGGGACAGGGCCCCTACGAGCAGTACTTC; CDR3 protein: CASQGQGPYEQYF
J gene: TRBJ1-1; D gene: TRBD1; clone size: -; V gene: TRBV30; CDR3 DNA: TGTGCCTGGTCGAATTGGGACAGGGGGTTGCCGAACACTGAAGCTTTCTTT; CDR3 protein: CAWSNWDRGLPNTEAFF
J gene: TRBJ2-6; D gene: -; clone size: -; V gene: TRBV7-9; CDR3 DNA: TGTGCCAGCAGCCACCAAGGGGGGCAACCGTCTGGGGCCAACGTCCTGACTTTC; CDR3 protein: CASSHQGGQPSGANVLTF
J gene: TRBJ1-2; D gene: -; clone size: -; V gene: TRBV7-9; CDR3 DNA: TGTGCCAGCAGCAAAACAGAATCTCTAAACTATGGCTACACCTTC; CDR3 protein: CASSKTESLNYGYTF
J gene: TRBJ2-6; D gene: -; clone size: -; V gene: TRBV11-2; CDR3 DNA: TGTGCCAGCAGCTTAGATCTGCGCTCTGGGGCCAACGTCCTGACTTTC; CDR3 protein: CASSLDLRSGANVLTF
J gene: TRBJ2-3; D gene: TRBD1; clone size: few; V gene: TRBV27; CDR3 DNA: TGTGCCAGCAGTTTTCAGGGGGCGTCGGCAGATACGCAGTATTTT; CDR3 protein: CASSFQGASADTQYF
J gene: TRBJ2-5; D gene: -; clone size: -; V gene: TRBV30; CDR3 DNA: TGTGCCTGGAGTGTACAAGGGTCCCTGGAGCAGTACTTC; CDR3 protein: CAWSVQGSLEQYF
J gene: TRBJ2-5; D gene: -; clone size: -; V gene: TRBV14; CDR3 DNA: TGTGCCAGCAGCCTCAGCGTCGCGGAGACCCAGTACTTC; CDR3 protein: CASSLSVAETQYF
J gene: TRBJ2-1; D gene: TRBD2; clone size: -; V gene: TRBV27; CDR3 DNA: TGTGCCAGCAGTTTCGGCGGGGGGTACGTCAATGAGCAGTTCTTC; CDR3 protein: CASSFGGGYVNEQFF
J gene: TRBJ2-7; D gene: -; clone size: -; V gene: TRBV9; CDR3 DNA: TGTGCCAGCAGCACAGACGACAGCAGCTCCTACGAGCAGTACTTC; CDR3 protein: CASSTDDSSSYEQYF
J gene: TRBJ2-7; D gene: TRBD1; clone size: -; V gene: TRBV14; CDR3 DNA: TGTGCCAGCAGCCAAGTTATGACAGGGCCCCACGAGCAGTACTTC; CDR3 protein: CASSQVMTGPHEQYF
J gene: TRBJ1-2; D gene: -; clone size: -; V gene: TRBV5-6; CDR3 DNA: TGTGCCAGCAGCGCCGGGCCCTTAGGGGGCTACACCTTC; CDR3 protein: CASSAGPLGGYTF
J gene: TRBJ2-7; D gene: -; clone size: -; V gene: TRBV5-6; CDR3 DNA: TGTGCCAGCAGCTCTGGACCGTTGAAGCAGTACTTC; CDR3 protein: CASSSGPLKQYF
J gene: TRBJ2-7; D gene: -; clone size: -; V gene: TRBV6-5; CDR3 DNA: TGTGCCAGCAGGTCCACTGGATCTACCTACGAGCAGTACTTC; CDR3 protein: CASRSTGSTYEQYF
J gene: TRBJ2-5; D gene: -; clone size: -; V gene: TRBV7-9; CDR3 DNA: TGTGCCAGCCCCCCTCCGGGGAGGGGGCCGTTCTGGGAGACCCAGTACTTC; CDR3 protein: CASPPPGRGPFWETQYF
J gene: TRBJ1-1; D gene: -; clone size: -; V gene: TRBV2; CDR3 DNA: TGTGCCAGCAGTTACGGTGAGAGGGTTGGGACTGAAGCTTTCTTT; CDR3 protein: CASSYGERVGTEAFF
J gene: TRBJ2-7; D gene: -; clone size: once; V gene: TRBV4-1; CDR3 DNA: TGCGCCAGCAGCTACAGGACCCCTTCCTACGAGCAGTACTTC; CDR3 protein: CASSYRTPSYEQYF
J gene: TRBJ1-4; D gene: -; clone size: few; V gene: TRBV29-1; CDR3 DNA: TGCAGCGTGAAAGGGGTAGAAAAACTGTTTTTT; CDR3 protein: CSVKGVEKLFF
J gene: TRBJ2-7; D gene: -; clone size: -; V gene: TRBV5-1; CDR3 DNA: TGCGCCAGCAGCTCGGGACAATCCTACGAGCAGTACTTC; CDR3 protein: CASSSGQSYEQYF
J gene: TRBJ2-1; D gene: TRBD1; clone size: -; V gene: TRBV7-9; CDR3 DNA: TGTGCCAGCATCCCCCGGGACAGGGGCCACAATGAGCAGTTCTTC; CDR3 protein: CASIPRDRGHNEQFF
J gene: TRBJ2-5; D gene: TRBD2; clone size: -; V gene: TRBV4-3; CDR3 DNA: TGCGCCAGCAGCCAAGGGACTAGCGGGGGGGAACAAGAGACCCAGTACTTC; CDR3 protein: CASSQGTSGGEQETQYF
J gene: TRBJ1-1; D gene: -; clone size: -; V gene: TRBV27; CDR3 DNA: TGTGCCAGCAGTTTAATGGGGGGAGGACGTGAAGCTTTCTTT; CDR3 protein: CASSLMGGGREAFF
J gene: TRBJ2-7; D gene: -; clone size: few; V gene: TRBV2; CDR3 DNA: TGTGCCAGCTGGGGGCAGGACAACTACGAGCAGTACTTC; CDR3 protein: CASWGQDNYEQYF
J gene: TRBJ2-5; D gene: -; clone size: -; V gene: TRBV6-5; CDR3 DNA: TGTGCCAGCAGTTGGGCAGGGCAAGAGACCCAGTACTTC; CDR3 protein: CASSWAGQETQYF
J gene: TRBJ2-3; D gene: -; clone size: -; V gene: TRBV5-1; CDR3 DNA: TGCGCCAGCAGCTTGGGGCAGCTACTCACAGATACGCAGTATTTT; CDR3 protein: CASSLGQLLTDTQYF
J gene: TRBJ1-1; D gene: -; clone size: -; V gene: TRBV6-5; CDR3 DNA: TGTGCCAGCGGCATTGGGGTGTACACTGAAGCTTTCTTT; CDR3 protein: CASGIGVYTEAFF
J gene: TRBJ1-2; D gene: -; clone size: -; V gene: TRBV5-1; CDR3 DNA: TGCGCCAGCAGCTTGGAGGGAAGCCTCGAGTCTAACTATGGCTACACCTTC; CDR3 protein: CASSLEGSLESNYGYTF
J gene: TRBJ2-5; D gene: TRBD1; clone size: -; V gene: TRBV30; CDR3 DNA: TGTGCCTGCCACCATACCCGGGACAGGGGGCTGGAGGAGACCCAGTACTTC; CDR3 protein: CACHHTRDRGLEETQYF
J gene: TRBJ2-7; D gene: -; clone size: -; V gene: TRBV7-9; CDR3 DNA: TGTGCCAGCAGCTTAGGGGCAGATCAGTACTTC; CDR3 protein: CASSLGADQYF
J gene: TRBJ2-7; D gene: -; clone size: few; V gene: TRBV9; CDR3 DNA: TGTGCCAGCAGTCTGGGGACCGCCTACGAGCAGTACTTC; CDR3 protein: CASSLGTAYEQYF
J gene: TRBJ2-5; D gene: -; clone size: few; V gene: TRBV19; CDR3 DNA: TGTGCCAGTAGCCCCCGGACTACGTACCAAGAGACCCAGTACTTC; CDR3 protein: CASSPRTTYQETQYF
J gene: TRBJ1-6; D gene: -; clone size: -; V gene: TRBV13; CDR3 DNA: TGTGCCAGCAGCAGGGATGATTCACCCCTCCACTTT; CDR3 protein: CASSRDDSPLHF
J gene: TRBJ2-1; D gene: TRBD2; clone size: -; V gene: TRBV7-2; CDR3 DNA: TGTGCCAGCAGCCTCCTCGGACGGGACTACCTGTATGATGAGCAGTTCTTC; CDR3 protein: CASSLLGRDYLYDEQFF
J gene: TRBJ1-2; D gene: -; clone size: -; V gene: TRBV19; CDR3 DNA: TGTGCCAGCCGGGACGGCAACAACTATGGCTACACCTTC; CDR3 protein: CASRDGNNYGYTF
J gene: TRBJ2-7; D gene: -; clone size: -; V gene: TRBV29-1; CDR3 DNA: TGCAGCGTTTCATCGAGGGGGGCTTACGAGCAGTACTTC; CDR3 protein: CSVSSRGAYEQYF
J gene: TRBJ1-2; D gene: TRBD1; clone size: -; V gene: TRBV5-6; CDR3 DNA: TGTGCCAGCCGGGGACAGGGGTCCTACTATGGCTACACCTTC; CDR3 protein: CASRGQGSYYGYTF
J gene: TRBJ2-5; D gene: TRBD2; clone size: -; V gene: TRBV4-3; CDR3 DNA: TGCGCCAGCAGCCAACTCTTAGCGGGGCAAGAGACCCAGTACTTC; CDR3 protein: CASSQLLAGQETQYF
J gene: TRBJ2-5; D gene: -; clone size: -; V gene: TRBV4-1; CDR3 DNA: TGCGCCAGCAGCCAAGACACAGCTCAAGAGACCCAGTACTTC; CDR3 protein: CASSQDTAQETQYF
J gene: TRBJ1-2; D gene: -; clone size: -; V gene: TRBV4-1; CDR3 DNA: TGCGCCAGCAGCCAAGTTCAGGTCCTCGCGTATGGCTACACCTTC; CDR3 protein: CASSQVQVLAYGYTF
J gene: TRBJ1-1; D gene: TRBD1; clone size: few; V gene: TRBV30; CDR3 DNA: TGTGCCTGGAGTGTAGGGACAGACAAAGCTTTCTTT; CDR3 protein: CAWSVGTDKAFF
J gene: TRBJ1-5; D gene: -; clone size: few; V gene: TRBV19; CDR3 DNA: TGTGCCAGTAGTATGGGGATTGGGCAGCCCCAGCATTTT; CDR3 protein: CASSMGIGQPQHF
J gene: TRBJ2-7; D gene: -; clone size: -; V gene: TRBV30; CDR3 DNA: TGTGCCTGGAGAGGCGGATATTCCTACGAGCAGTACTTC; CDR3 protein: CAWRGGYSYEQYF
J gene: TRBJ2-3; D gene: TRBD1; clone size: -; V gene: TRBV15; CDR3 DNA: TGTGCCACCAGCAGAGAGGTGAGACAGGGCAACACAGATACGCAGTATTTT; CDR3 protein: CATSREVRQGNTDTQYF
J gene: TRBJ2-5; D gene: -; clone size: -; V gene: TRBV11-2; CDR3 DNA: TGTGCCAGCAGCTTTAACAGGGAAAAGACCCAGTACTTC; CDR3 protein: CASSFNREKTQYF
J gene: TRBJ2-1; D gene: TRBD2; clone size: -; V gene: TRBV7-8; CDR3 DNA: TGTGCCAGCAGCTCGGGACTAGCGGGGGCCCGACTCGACAATGAGCAGTTCTTC; CDR3 protein: CASSSGLAGARLDNEQFF
J gene: TRBJ2-7; D gene: -; clone size: -; V gene: TRBV29-1; CDR3 DNA: TGCAGCGTTGCGGACCCCGGGACATCTGGCGAGCAGTACTTC; CDR3 protein: CSVADPGTSGEQYF
J gene: TRBJ2-5; D gene: -; clone size: -; V gene: TRBV5-4; CDR3 DNA: TGTGCCGCTTGGACGGAACAAGAGACCCAGTACTTC; CDR3 protein: CAAWTEQETQYF